These 16 T cell receptor beta chains were sequenced from one sample in a study of T cells after somatic rescue of genetic block. Here immunoSEQ multiplex PCR was the method, and the copy in TCRdb shows in-frame clones only, minus some. This table has around 52,000 clones, 95% to 96% appearing once. Source material: peripheral blood mononuclear cells (PBMCs). These receptor sequences come from a child less than two years old.

This clone was seen only once. The chain has TRBV5-6 and TRBJ1-1, with D hard to call. Trimming took 5 bases from V and 4 from J, leaving 12 bases between them. The CDR3 contains 13 residues. Germline V lookup: CDR1 SGHDT, CDR2 YYEEEE. CDR3 nucleotides: TGTGCCAGCAGTTTTGGAGTGGGCACTGAAGCTTTCTTT. Protein product: CASSFGVGTEAFF.

As to this clone: Other DNA sequences in this specimen translate into the identical CDR3. This chain joins TRBV9 and TRBJ2-7, with TRBD2 as a possible D gene (6 bases). Trimming cost V 0 bases and J 0 bases, with 7 bases left between them. The CDR3 covers 14 residues. CDR1 SGDLS and CDR2 YYNGEE come from the germline V gene. For the CDR3, the DNA is TGTGCCAGCAGCGTAGGGGGACTCTCCTACGAGCAGTACTTC. Its translation is CASSVGGLSYEQYF.

The chain recombines TRBV27 with TRBJ1-2; TRBD1 might be the D (5 bases). Looked up from germline, CDR1 is MNHEY and CDR2 is SMNVEV (reference sequence). CDR3 length equals 14 residues. The V gene lost 1 base and the J gene lost 6 bases, with 12 bases spanning the gap. CDR3 DNA sequence: TGTGCCAGCAGTTTATGGGGTCGGGGGGATGGCTACACCTTC. This encodes CASSLWGRGDGYTF.

CDR3 in DNA: TGTGCCAGCAGCCTTACGGGACCGCTTTCCAGAAAACTGTTTTTT. The encoded protein is CASSLTGPLSRKLFF. V and J are TRBV6-5 and TRBJ1-4; D possibly corresponds to TRBD1 (5 bases). Germline loops: CDR1 MNHEY, CDR2 SVGAGI. V lost 6 bases and J 10 bases, leaving 21 bases between the germline ends. The CDR3 consists of 15 residues.

The chain joins TRBV7-3 to TRBJ2-1; tentatively, D is TRBD2 (5 bases). The length of the CDR3 is 17 residues. The V end lost 1 base, the J end lost 0 bases, and 13 bases lay between the germline ends. Germline CDR1 reads SGHTA; CDR2 reads FQGTGA. The CDR3 nucleotides are TGTGCCAGCAGCTTAAGTGGGCGGGTTAGCTCCTACAATGAGCAGTTCTTC. Translating it yields CASSLSGRVSSYNEQFF.

The rearrangement uses TRBV27 and TRBJ2-6; D gene ambiguous. There are 12 residues in the CDR3. The V gene's germline CDR1 is MNHEY and CDR2 SMNVEV (reference sequence). Trimming removed 5 bases at V and 2 bases at J, with 1 base between. CDR3 sequence reads: CASSPGANVLTF. CDR3 sequence (DNA): TGTGCCAGCAGTCCTGGGGCCAACGTCCTGACTTTC.

The chain carries TRBV4-1 and TRBJ1-1; 7 nucleotides align to TRBD1. The V gene's germline CDR1 is MGHRA and CDR2 YSYEKL. CDR3 length: 16 residues. The junction had 9 bases not matched to a gene; V was cut back by 4 bases and J by 1 base. The CDR3 DNA follows: TGCGCCAGCAGCCTGACCCGGGGACAGTGGAACACTGAAGCTTTCTTT. The encoded protein is CASSLTRGQWNTEAFF.

The rearrangement joins TRBV19 to TRBJ2-7; 10 bases map to TRBD1. The junction had 6 bases not matched to a gene; V was cut back by 3 bases and J by 4 bases. The CDR3 has 15 amino acids. Germline V lookup: CDR1 LNHDA, CDR2 SQIVND (reference sequence). The chain's CDR3 is CASSIRRQGAYEQYF. As DNA, the CDR3 is TGTGCCAGTAGTATTAGGAGACAGGGGGCTTACGAGCAGTACTTC. Full variable domain (missing parts from reference TRBV19 and TRBJ2-7): DGGITQSPKYLFRKEGQNVTLSCEQNLNHDAMYWYRQDPGQGLRLIYYSQIVNDFQKGDIAEGYSVSREKKESFPLTVTSAQKNPTAFYLCASSIRRQGAYEQYFGPGTRLTVT.

The V call is TRBV10-2, the J call TRBJ1-1; D gene unclear. This CDR3 is built from 11 residues. The germline V and J ends were trimmed by 2 bases and 4 bases, with 2 bases remaining between them. CDR1 is WSHSY, CDR2 SAAADI, per germline. The CDR3 spells CASSEGTEAFF. The CDR3 nucleotides read TGCGCCAGCAGTGAGGGCACTGAAGCTTTCTTT.

This clone was detected only once. V and J are TRBV19 and TRBJ2-7, with 7 bases matching TRBD1. The CDR3 contains 14 residues. The J segment lost 2 bases and the V segment lost 5 bases, leaving 6 bases of the junction unmatched. Germline V gives CDR1 LNHDA, CDR2 SQIVND (reference sequence). The CDR3 sequence: CASSPRQGAYEQYF. In nucleotides, the CDR3 is TGTGCCAGTAGTCCGCGGCAGGGGGCCTACGAGCAGTACTTC.

The chain joins TRBV19 to TRBJ2-3; unclear D gene. Germline CDR1 reads LNHDA; CDR2 reads SQIVND (reference sequence). The length of the CDR3 is 12 residues. V was clipped by 4 bases and J by 3 bases, with 5 bases between them. The CDR3 coding sequence is TGTGCCAGTAGTAGCCGAACAGATACGCAGTATTTT. Amino acids: CASSSRTDTQYF.

The rearrangement links TRBV7-2 to TRBJ1-2, with 8 bases lining up with TRBD1. Trimming took 1 base from V and 0 from J; bases not matched to a gene: 1. Germline V gene sequence: CDR1 SGHTA, CDR2 FQGNSA. The CDR3 runs to 15 residues. The CDR3 reads CASSLGTGTNYGYTF. The CDR3 DNA reads as TGTGCCAGCAGCTTAGGGACAGGGACTAACTATGGCTACACCTTC.

The J gene is TRBJ2-7, the V gene TRBV28; the D is unclear. V lost 11 bases, J lost 3 bases, and 11 bases lay in between. Germline-derived CDR1 and CDR2 are MDHEN and SYDVKM. The CDR3 is 11 residues long. The CDR3 DNA reads TGTGCCGCCGTTGGGCGCTACGAGCAGTACTTC. Translation: CAAVGRYEQYF. Together with reference TRBV28 and TRBJ2-7, the CDR3 gives the full variable domain: DVKVTQSSRYLVKRTGEKVFLECVQDMDHENMFWYRQDPGLGLRLIYFSYDVKMKEKGDIPEGYSVSREKKERFSLILESASTNQTSMYLCAAVGRYEQYFGPGTRLTVT.

The chain links TRBV6-5 to TRBJ1-6; TRBD1 agrees at 9 bases. Germline V gives CDR1 MNHEY, CDR2 SVGAGI. The CDR3 totals 14 residues. The trim removed 4 bases at V and 10 bases at J, leaving 5 bases unmatched. This CDR3 reads CASSFRQGDSPLHF. The CDR3 DNA follows: TGTGCCAGCAGTTTTAGACAGGGGGACTCACCCCTCCACTTT.

V gene TRBV14 combines with J gene TRBJ1-1; D might be TRBD1 (5 bases). Germline CDR1 and CDR2: SGHDN and FVKESK. The length of the CDR3 is 13 residues. Trimming stripped 4 bases from V and 8 bases from J, with 14 bases between. DNA for the CDR3: TGTGCCAGCAGCCCCCATAGGGGTGGGGAAGCTTTCTTT. It is translated as CASSPHRGGEAFF. Full variable domain (rest looked up from reference TRBV14 and TRBJ1-1): EAGVTQFPSHSVIEKGQTVTLRCDPISGHDNLYWYRRVMGKEIKFLLHFVKESKQDESGMPNNRFLAERTGGTYSTLKVQPAELEDSGVYFCASSPHRGGEAFFGQGTRLTVV.

The chain has TRBV4-1 and TRBJ2-3; the D gene could be TRBD1 or TRBD2 (5 bases each). CDR3 length: 14 amino acids. The V gene's germline CDR1 is MGHRA and CDR2 YSYEKL. V lost 6 bases and J lost 1, with 11 bases in between. CDR3 sequence: CASRRQRGTDTQYF. The DNA of the CDR3 is TGCGCCAGCAGAAGACAGAGGGGCACAGATACGCAGTATTTT.